A single sample is the source of the 10 T cell receptor beta chains below, sequenced in a study of cytomegalovirus exposure and HLA in healthy donors. The PCR made use of 60 Vbeta and 13 Jbeta primers. Some clones are missing from TCRdb's copy, which holds only in-frame ones; the method was immunoSEQ multiplex PCR. The table lists tens of thousands of clones, with 3% to 4.5% in the top ten. Sample: PBMCs. Receptors were obtained from a man between 40 and 49 years old in good health and CMV-seronegative.

The CDR3 nucleotides read TGTGCCAGCAGCTCACATGGGACAGGGCGGTACGAGCAGTACTTC. It codes for CASSSHGTGRYEQYF. The J gene is TRBJ2-7, the V gene TRBV7-2; TRBD1 aligns across 9 bases. Germline V gives CDR1 SGHTA, CDR2 FQGNSA. J was trimmed by 4 bases and V by 4 bases; bases with no gene match: 8. The CDR3 has 15 amino acids.

The chain combines TRBV7-8 with TRBJ1-2; 7 bases align to TRBD1. The V gene end was trimmed by 3 bases and the J gene end by 6 bases; junction bases not matched to a gene: 13. This CDR3 comprises 16 residues. CDR1 is SGHVS, CDR2 FQNEAQ, per germline. This CDR3 reads CASSFYQGVLGDGYTF. CDR3 nucleotides: TGTGCCAGCAGCTTTTACCAGGGGGTTCTAGGGGATGGCTACACCTTC.

This chain links TRBV9 with TRBJ2-7, with D possibly being TRBD1 (6 bases). CDR1 and CDR2 (germline): SGDLS, YYNGEE. The V and J ends lost 2 bases and 5 bases respectively, with 17 bases between them. The CDR3 sequence is 15 residues long. Written as DNA, the CDR3 is TGTGCCAGCAGCGTCGGTAGTATACAGGGCCACGAGCAGTACTTC. Translation gives CASSVGSIQGHEQYF. Using reference TRBV9 and TRBJ2-7 for the parts outside the CDR3, the full variable domain is DSGVTQTPKHLITATGQRVTLRCSPRSGDLSVYWYQQSLDQGLQFLIQYYNGEERAKGNILERFSAQQFPDLHSELNLSSLELGDSALYFCASSVGSIQGHEQYFGPGTRLTVT.

The chain couples TRBV2 to TRBJ2-7; 12 nucleotides match TRBD2. Trimming removed 1 base from V and 6 bases from J; junction bases left unmatched: 7. Germline V gene sequence: CDR1 SNHLY, CDR2 FYNNEI. The CDR3 has 16 residues. In DNA form, the CDR3 reads TGTGCCAGCAGTGAAGATCTAGCGGGAGGGCCGGGCGAGCAGTACTTC. The encoded protein is CASSEDLAGGPGEQYF.

This chain connects TRBV6-5 to TRBJ1-2; D remains ambiguous. CDR3 length: 15 residues. In germline, CDR1 is MNHEY, CDR2 SVGAGI. Between the trimmed V and J ends, which lost 0 bases and 1 base, there was a span of 9 bases. The CDR3 reads CASSYSSDNNYGYTF. CDR3 DNA sequence: TGTGCCAGCAGTTACTCGTCCGACAATAACTATGGCTACACCTTC.

Note on this clone: At one of its ends the junction is not consistent with the germline gene, which may arise from a read error. The chain is built from TRBV30 and TRBJ1-5, with 8 bases that match TRBD1. CDR3 size: 15 residues. The germline gives CDR1 GTSNPN, CDR2 SVGIG (reference sequence). CDR3 region: CAGRAATGVDQPQHF. CDR3 bases: TGTGCCGGGAGGGCGGCGACAGGGGTTGATCAGCCCCAGCATTTT. The complete variable domain, with remaining parts taken from reference TRBV30 and TRBJ1-5, reads SQTIHQWPATLVQPVGSPLSLECTVEGTSNPNLYWYRQAAGRGLQLLFYSVGIGQISSEVPQNLSASRPQDRQFILSSKKLLLSDSGFYLCAGRAATGVDQPQHFGDGTRLSIL.

As DNA, the CDR3 is TGTGCCAGCTCGCGGGACAGTTTCTATGGCTACACCTTC. This gives the protein CASSRDSFYGYTF. The genes are TRBV18 and TRBJ1-2, with TRBD1 identical over 7 bases. The CDR3 spans 13 residues. Germline V gene lookup returns CDR1 KGHSH and CDR2 LQKENI. The ends lost 6 bases at V and 4 bases at J; junction bases unmatched: 5.

The chain is built from TRBV15 and TRBJ2-7, with TRBD1 matching 8 bases. With V trimmed by 5 bases and J by 1 base, 10 bases remained unmatched. The CDR3 is 16 residues long. Per germline, CDR1 LNHNV and CDR2 YYDKDF (reference sequence). CDR3 in DNA: TGTGCCACCAGCTTACCCTGGGACAGGCAATCCTACGAGCAGTACTTC. Translating gives CATSLPWDRQSYEQYF. The variable domain in full, completed from reference TRBV15 and TRBJ2-7, reads DAMVIQNPRYQVTQFGKPVTLSCSQTLNHNVMYWYQQKSSQAPKLLFHYYDKDFNNEADTPDNFQSRRPNTSFCFLDIRSPGLGDTAMYLCATSLPWDRQSYEQYFGPGTRLTVT.

The rearrangement links TRBV7-2 to TRBJ2-7, with TRBD2 matching 7 bases. The trim removed 5 bases at V and 3 bases at J, leaving 7 bases unmatched. Germline CDR1 reads SGHTA; CDR2 reads FQGNSA. The CDR3 runs to 14 residues. The DNA of the CDR3 is TGTGCCAGCAGCACTTCGGGACTAAACTACGAGCAGTACTTC. The encoded protein is CASSTSGLNYEQYF.

CDR3 region: CASSSPKGATEAFF. The CDR3 DNA sequence: TGTGCCAGTAGTAGTCCCAAAGGGGCAACTGAAGCTTTCTTT. This chain joins TRBV19 and TRBJ1-1; D is perhaps TRBD1 (5 bases). The CDR3 is 14 amino acids. The V gene lost 4 bases and the J gene lost 5 bases, with 14 bases spanning the gap. Germline V lookup: CDR1 LNHDA, CDR2 SQIVND (reference sequence).